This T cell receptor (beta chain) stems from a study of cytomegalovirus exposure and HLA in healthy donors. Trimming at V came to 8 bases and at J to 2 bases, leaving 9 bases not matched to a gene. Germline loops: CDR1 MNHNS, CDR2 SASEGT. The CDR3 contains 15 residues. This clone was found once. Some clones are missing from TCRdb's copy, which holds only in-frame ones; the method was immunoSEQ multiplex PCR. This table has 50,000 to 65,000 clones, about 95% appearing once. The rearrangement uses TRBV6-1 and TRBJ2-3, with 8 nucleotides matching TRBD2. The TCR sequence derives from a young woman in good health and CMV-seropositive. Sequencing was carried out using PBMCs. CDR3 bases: TGTGCCAGCCGAACGGGGGGGTTGGTCACAGATACGCAGTATTTT. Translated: CASRTGGLVTDTQYF.